The 26 T cell receptor beta chains reported below all come from one sample, sequenced in a study of tumor-infiltrating lymphocytes in primary liver carcinoma. Co-extraction of RNA and DNA was performed on about 19-32 mg of unsorted bulk tissue. Synthesis of TCR beta cDNA was carried out from 450 to 500 ng total RNA with a constant-region primer. Amplification in three nested multiplex PCR rounds with slightly modified ARM-PCR gave rise to TCR beta libraries. TRBV1-TRBV30 forward and Cbeta reverse primers drove the first two roughly 10-cycle rounds. TCRdb recomputed calls from the multiplex PCR reads with MiXCR, one row per CDR3 protein. The table includes tens of thousands of distinct CDR3 sequences, around two thirds detected once. The sequenced sample was liver tumor tissue from sampling region 3. As for subset: tumor region T3, left-lateral pole. These TCRs come from a woman in her 30s with primary liver carcinoma and hepatitis B virus infection.

A single count supports this clonotype. Without the conserved terminal phenylalanine or tryptophan, this CDR3 likely stems from a read error. The rearrangement uses TRBV5-1 and TRBJ2-1; 8 bases match TRBD2. The J segment lost 1 base and the V segment lost 5 bases, leaving 14 bases of the junction unmatched. The CDR3 spans 18 residues. CDR1 and CDR2 from the germline V gene are SGHRS and YFSETQ. DNA for the CDR3: TGCGCCAGCAGACGGTCCTCAAGCGGGAGTATATCCTACAATGAGCAGTTCTTA. Its translation: CASRRSSSGSISYNEQFL.

This clonotype was seen only once. At one of its ends the junction is not consistent with the germline gene, which may arise from a read error. This sequence joins TRBV5-4 and TRBJ1-2; maybe TRBD1 (5 bases). The CDR3 runs to 13 residues. Germline V gene sequence: CDR1 SGHNT, CDR2 YYREEE (reference sequence). The CDR3 reads CASSTQGVGGYTF. The CDR3 coding sequence is TGCGCCAGCAGCACCCAGGGAGTGGGGGGCTACACCTTC.

As concerns this clonotype: This may stem from a read error, because a much larger clone lies one nucleotide away. V is TRBV7-6 and J is TRBJ2-3, with D uncertain. The CDR3 covers 14 residues. The germline CDR1 and CDR2 sequences are SGHVS and FNYEAQ. The CDR3 DNA follows: TGTGCCAGCAGCTTAGAACAAAGCATAGATACGCAGTATTTT. Translating gives CASSLEQSIDTQYF.

As to this clonotype: This may be a read error: a much more frequent sequence differs by one nucleotide. The rearrangement links TRBV20-1 to TRBJ1-2; D possibly corresponds to TRBD1 (5 bases). V was shortened by 4 bases and J by 7 bases, with 19 bases between the two germline ends. Germline CDR1 is DFQATT and CDR2 is SNEGSKA (reference sequence). The CDR3 covers 14 residues. CDR3 sequence (DNA): TGCAGTGCTATAGATGACAGTCAAACTATTGGCTACACCTTC. It codes for CSAIDDSQTIGYTF.

This clonotype was counted only a few times. At one of its ends the junction is not consistent with the germline gene, which may arise from a read error. The gene calls are TRBV5-4 and TRBJ2-3; the D gene is possibly TRBD1 (5 bases). CDR1 SGHNT and CDR2 YYREEE come from the germline V gene (reference sequence). There are 17 residues in the CDR3. In DNA form, the CDR3 reads TGTGCCAGCAGCGTAGACAGACACCCTCCACCCATAGATACGCAATATTTT. Translation: CASSVDRHPPPIDTQYF.

This clonotype was counted once. This may be a read error: a much more frequent sequence differs by one nucleotide. The rearrangement uses TRBV11-2 and TRBJ1-2; the match to TRBD1 covers 7 bases. CDR3 length: 15 amino acids. Germline V CDR1 and CDR2: SGHAT, FQNNGV. CDR3 loop: CTSSLGAGGNYGYTF. The CDR3 coding sequence is TGTACCAGCAGCTTAGGGGCAGGGGGTAACTATGGCTACACCTTC. Combining the CDR3 with reference TRBV11-2 and TRBJ1-2 gives the whole variable domain EAGVAQSPRYKIIEKRQSVAFWCNPISGHATLYWYQQILGQGPKLLIQFQNNGVVDDSQLPKDRFSAERLKGVDSTLKIQPAKLEDSAVYLCTSSLGAGGNYGYTFGSGTRLTVV.

The chain is built from TRBV18 and TRBJ2-1; D remains unclear. V dropped 0 bases and J dropped 4 bases, with 10 bases sitting between them. There are 15 residues in the CDR3. CDR1 KGHSH and CDR2 LQKENI come from the germline V gene. CDR3 sequence: CASSPPRQIYNEQFF. Written as DNA, the CDR3 is TGTGCCAGCTCACCACCGAGACAAATATACAATGAGCAGTTCTTC.

This chain joins TRBV11-2 and TRBJ1-1, with a tentative D call TRBD1 (5 bases). The CDR3 extends over 14 amino acids. Germline-derived CDR1 and CDR2 are SGHAT and FQNNGV. CDR3 region: CVCRYTGGRAQAFF. The CDR3 bases are TGTGTCTGCAGATATACGGGGGGGAGGGCTCAAGCTTTCTTT.

This clonotype was recorded at least ten times. The J gene is TRBJ2-1, the V gene TRBV11-2; D may be TRBD2 (5 bases). Trimming removed 9 bases from V and 6 bases from J, with 24 bases in between. Germline V gives CDR1 SGHAT, CDR2 FQNNGV. The CDR3 consists of 16 residues. CDR3 residues: CARSRLNPEVANEQFF. In nucleotides, the CDR3 is TGTGCCAGGAGCCGACTAAACCCCGAGGTTGCCAATGAGCAGTTCTTC. Using reference TRBV11-2 and TRBJ2-1 for the parts outside the CDR3, the full variable domain is EAGVAQSPRYKIIEKRQSVAFWCNPISGHATLYWYQQILGQGPKLLIQFQNNGVVDDSQLPKDRFSAERLKGVDSTLKIQPAKLEDSAVYLCARSRLNPEVANEQFFGPGTRLTVL.

A note on this clonotype: The CDR3 carries no conserved terminal phenylalanine or tryptophan, so it likely arises from a read error. This chain joins TRBV14 and TRBJ2-5; TRBD1 aligns across 8 bases. With 0 bases clipped from V and 6 bases from J, the junction kept 6 bases outside the gene matches. CDR1 is SGHDN and CDR2 is FVKESK in the germline V gene. The CDR3 spans 15 residues. The CDR3 region is CASSQDGTGTQTQYL. The DNA for the CDR3 is TGTGCCAGCAGCCAAGATGGGACAGGAACGCAGACCCAGTACTTA.

Note on this clonotype: No conserved phenylalanine or tryptophan ends this CDR3, so it is likely a read error. Because the CDR3's place on the DNA is in doubt, the DNA is left out and the CDR3 is given as listed by TCRdb. J is TRBJ2-4 and V is TRBV4-1; the table's D gene call, TRBD1, was not cross checked with the DNA. The CDR3 has 16 residues if both end residues are counted. Germline-derived CDR1 and CDR2 are MGHRA and YSYEKL. The CDR3 is CTSSPEMNRDTSEWYL.

Concerning this clonotype itself: The CDR3 ends on some other residue instead of the conserved phenylalanine or tryptophan, so this is likely a read error. The chain recombines TRBV5-4 with TRBJ2-3, with a tentative D call TRBD1 (5 bases). Germline values: CDR1 SGHNT, CDR2 YYREEE (reference sequence). The CDR3 totals 17 residues. CDR3 coding DNA: TGTGCCAGCTGCGTAGACGGACACCCTCCACCCACAAATACGCAGTATTAT. This encodes CASCVDGHPPPTNTQYY.

This clonotype occurred a few times. The conserved final phenylalanine or tryptophan is absent from the CDR3, which likely points to a read error. The chain uses TRBV11-3 and TRBJ2-1; TRBD2 matches at 10 bases. There are 13 residues in the CDR3. The V segment lost 11 bases and the J segment 10 bases; nucleotides outside the gene matches: 11. CDR1 and CDR2 (germline): SGHNT, YENEEA. Here the CDR3 reads CAGASGSRNEQFL. In nucleotides, the CDR3 is TGTGCCGGCGCTAGCGGGAGTAGGAACGAGCAGTTCCTC.

This clonotype came up a few times. Relative to the germline gene, one junction end is altered; a read error may explain this. This sequence joins TRBV6-6 and TRBJ2-5; unclear D gene. This CDR3 contains 13 residues. Germline assignment: CDR1 MNHNY and CDR2 SVGAGI (reference sequence). The CDR3 region has the DNA TGTGCCAGGAATCGACGGAACCTAGAGACCAAGTACTTC. This encodes CARNRRNLETKYF.

This clonotype was detected only a few times. A much larger clone differs from this one at a single base, so this may be a read error. The conserved phenylalanine or tryptophan is not found at the CDR3 terminus, so this likely reflects a read error. The chain joins TRBV11-2 to TRBJ2-1, with D perhaps matching TRBD1 (6 bases). Germline V gene sequence: CDR1 SGHAT, CDR2 FQNNGV. V was trimmed by 5 bases and J by 8 bases, leaving 16 bases between them. This CDR3 region has 14 residues. CDR3 DNA sequence: TGTGCCAGCAGCCCTGGGGGCAGTTCCGATGAGCAGTTCTTA. It translates to CASSPGGSSDEQFL.

A word on this clonotype: The junction departs from germline at one end; a sequencing error may be responsible. The chain employs TRBV4-3 and TRBJ2-1; 8 bases are a match to TRBD2. CDR3 size: 16 residues. The germline V gene encodes CDR1 LGHNA and CDR2 YSLEER. The DNA for the CDR3 is TGCACCAGCAGCCAAAACGTAGCGGGAACCAGAGATGTGCAGTTCTTC. Amino acids: CTSSQNVAGTRDVQFF.

A note on this clonotype: A clone one base away is much larger, so this may be a read error. The chain recombines TRBV29-1 with TRBJ2-5; D ambiguous. V was pared by 5 bases and J by 0 bases, with 19 bases between. Germline lookup yields CDR1 SQVTM and CDR2 ANQGSEA. The CDR3 is 16 amino acids. The CDR3: CSVRPRNRRHQETQYF. In DNA, the CDR3 is TGCAGCGTTCGTCCCCGGAACAGAAGGCACCAAGAGACCCAGTACTTC. Together with reference TRBV29-1 and TRBJ2-5, the CDR3 gives the full variable domain: SAVISQKPSRDICQRGTSLTIQCQVDSQVTMMFWYRQQPGQSLTLIATANQGSEATYESGFVIDKFPISRPNLTFSTLTVSNMSPEDSSIYLCSVRPRNRRHQETQYFGPGTRLLVL.

About this clonotype itself: A read error may produce the germline difference seen at one junction end. The V and J genes are TRBV6-1 and TRBJ2-2, with D perhaps matching TRBD2 (5 bases). The CDR3 sequence is 19 residues long. Germline V gives CDR1 MNHNS, CDR2 SASEGT. The DNA of the CDR3 is TGTGCCAACAGTGAAACCCTTCCCGAGGGTGCCGCGAACACCGGGGAGCTGTTTTTT. It yields the protein CANSETLPEGAANTGELFF.

The chain is built from TRBV6-2 or TRBV6-3 and TRBJ1-2; the D gene is possibly TRBD1 (5 bases). This CDR3 is 13 amino acids long. V was clipped by 5 bases and J by 6 bases, with 13 bases between them. Germline V CDR1 and CDR2: MNHEY, SVGEGT. The CDR3 sequence: CASSPQVDHGYTF. Here the CDR3 DNA reads TGTGCCAGCAGTCCACAGGTAGACCATGGCTACACCTTC.

With regard to this clonotype: This may be a read error, as it is one base from a much larger clone. Because it lacks the conserved phenylalanine or tryptophan at the end, this CDR3 is likely a read error. The V call is TRBV11-2, the J call TRBJ2-3; tentative D call: TRBD2 (6 bases). The CDR3 spans 15 residues. Trimming took 5 bases from V and 7 from J, leaving 19 bases between them. Looked up from germline, CDR1 is SGHAT and CDR2 is FQNNGV. CDR3 residues: CASSLIGSGRNTQYS. CDR3 nucleotides: TGTGCCAGCAGCCTGATAGGGAGCGGGCGGAATACGCAGTATTCT.

Details on this clonotype: The conserved closing phenylalanine or tryptophan is absent in this CDR3, likely reflecting a read error. CDR3 residues: CASSETLPGGAASTGELFV. The DNA for the CDR3 is TGTGCCAGCAGCGAAACCCTTCCCGGGGGCGCCGCGAGCACCGGGGAGCTGTTTGTT. V gene TRBV6-1 combines with J gene TRBJ2-2; D tentatively reads TRBD1 or TRBD2 (6 bases each). The V gene lost 6 bases and the J gene lost 4 bases, with 27 bases spanning the gap. The germline CDR1 and CDR2 sequences are MNHNS and SASEGT. This CDR3 comprises 19 residues.

With respect to this clonotype: At one end the junction does not follow the germline gene, possibly because of a read error. This rearrangement joins TRBV4-2 to TRBJ2-5, with 9 bases that match TRBD2. In germline, CDR1 is LGHNA, CDR2 YNFKEQ. The CDR3 has 16 amino acids. CDR3 amino acids: CASSQSSGRPQETQYF. CDR3 DNA sequence: TGTGCCAGTAGCCAAAGCAGCGGGAGGCCCCAAGAGACCCAGTACTTC.

Notes on this clonotype: One end of the junction is discordant with germline, which a read error may explain. The chain joins TRBV12-3 or TRBV12-4 to TRBJ2-5, with TRBD1 matching over 8 bases. The CDR3 loop spans 13 amino acids. CDR3 loop: CAISTDRARVQYF. CDR3 DNA sequence: TGTGCCATCAGTACGGACAGGGCCAGGGTCCAGTACTTC.

On this clonotype itself: A junction end diverges from the germline sequence, so it may reflect a read error. This rearrangement joins TRBV4-3 to TRBJ2-1; TRBD2 matches at 9 bases. CDR1 LGHNA and CDR2 YSLEER come from the germline V gene. The CDR3 consists of 16 residues. CDR3 sequence: CASSQNVAGVRDEQFF. The CDR3 coding sequence is TGTGCCAGCAGCCAAAACGTAGCGGGAGTCAGAGACGAGCAGTTCTTC.

This clonotype was counted many times. A much bigger clone sits one base away, suggesting this may be a read error. CDR3 coding DNA: TGTGCCAGCGGCCCGGAGTACAATGAGCAGTTCTTC. Translated: CASGPEYNEQFF. This sequence joins TRBV11-2 and TRBJ2-1; D unclear. Germline V gene data show CDR1 as SGHAT and CDR2 as FQNNGV. The V end was cut by 8 bases, the J end by 4 bases, with 9 bases between. This CDR3 comprises 12 residues.

Judged by abundance, this clonotype is hyperexpanded. The chain is built from TRBV11-1 and TRBJ2-7; D uncertain. The V gene lost 1 base and the J gene lost 6 bases, with 10 bases spanning the gap. Germline CDR1 and CDR2: SGHAT and FQDESV (reference sequence). The CDR3 has 13 residues. The chain's CDR3 is CASSLGYLREQYF. The DNA of the CDR3 is TGTGCCAGCAGCTTAGGATACCTCCGCGAGCAGTACTTC.